Listed below are T cell receptor beta chains from one sample, sequenced in a study of T cells in Graves' hyperthyroidism and ophthalmopathy. Each CDR3 protein is one row after TCRdb ran MiXCR on the multiplex PCR reads. The table has about 200,000 distinct CDR3 sequences, about 15% seen once. The sample taken for sequencing was blood. The receptor source for this set is a woman between 50 and 59 years old with Graves' hyperthyroidism. The CDR3 runs from the conserved cysteine through the conserved F or W. Fields, in order: J gene, D gene, V gene, clone size, CDR3 DNA, CDR3 protein. The D gene is left open where the match is weak. Clone size, where shown, is once, few, many, or a class for clones that have expanded.

TRBJ2-1 | . | TRBV6-1 | many | TGTGCCAGCCTCCCGACTACCTACTACGACAATGAGCAGTTCTTC | CASLPTTYYDNEQFF
TRBJ1-2 | TRBD1 | TRBV2 | many | TGTGCCAGCAATAGGGGACAGGGAGGAGGCTACACCTTC | CASNRGQGGGYTF
TRBJ2-3 | . | TRBV24-1 | . | TGTGCCACCAGTGACGTCCACCCAGCGGATACGCAGTATTTT | CATSDVHPADTQYF
TRBJ2-7 | TRBD2 | TRBV10-3 | many | TGTGCCATCAGTGACCACCGGACTAGCGGGAGGAAGGACTACGAGCAGTACTTC | CAISDHRTSGRKDYEQYF
TRBJ1-2 | TRBD1 | TRBV28 | many | TGTGCCAGCAGTCACCAGACAGGGGACTATGGCTACACCTTC | CASSHQTGDYGYTF
TRBJ2-1 | TRBD1 | TRBV24-1 | many | TGTGCCACCAGTGACCGATCGGGACAGGGTTATCATGAGCAGTTCTTC | CATSDRSGQGYHEQFF
TRBJ2-7 | TRBD2 | TRBV27 | . | TGTGCCAGCAAAACAGGACTAGCGGGATCCTACGAGCAGTACTTC | CASKTGLAGSYEQYF
TRBJ2-5 | . | TRBV6-1 | . | TGTGCCAGCAGAAGGTACCAAGAGACCCAGTACTTC | CASRRYQETQYF
TRBJ2-2 | TRBD2 | TRBV11-2 | many | TGTGCCAGCAGAGGACTAGCAGCCAACACCGGGGAGCTGTTTTTT | CASRGLAANTGELFF
TRBJ2-1 | TRBD2 | TRBV27 | many | TGTGCCAGCAGTTTATTACCCGTAATAGCGGGAGGGTCCTACAATGAGCAGTTCTTC | CASSLLPVIAGGSYNEQFF
TRBJ2-5 | . | TRBV30 | many | TGTGCCTGGACAGAGCAAGAGACCCAGTACTTC | CAWTEQETQYF
TRBJ2-7 | TRBD1 | TRBV28 | many | TGTGCCAGCAGGGGAGGCTACAGGGGGCGGGCTTACGAGCAGTACTTC | CASRGGYRGRAYEQYF
TRBJ2-1 | . | TRBV7-2 | many | TGTGCCAGCAGCTTTCGACCCGAATCCGTATACAATGAGCAGTTCTTC | CASSFRPESVYNEQFF
TRBJ2-3 | TRBD2 | TRBV5-1 | many | TGCGCCAGCAGCTTGGACAGACTAGCGGGAGTGGTGGATACGCAGTATTTT | CASSLDRLAGVVDTQYF
TRBJ2-1 | TRBD2 | TRBV6-1 | many | TGTGCCAGCAGGAGGACTAGCGGGCTCAATGAGCAGTTCTTC | CASRRTSGLNEQFF
TRBJ2-7 | . | TRBV28 | many | TGTGCCGTCCGGGACACGAACTCCTACGAGCAGTACTTC | CAVRDTNSYEQYF
TRBJ2-7 | TRBD2 | TRBV4-1 | . | TGCGCCAGCAGCCACGGTGGGAGGGCCTTCGGCGAGCAGTACTTC | CASSHGGRAFGEQYF
TRBJ1-1 | TRBD1 | TRBV11-3 | . | TGTGCCAGCAGCTTAAATAGACAGGGTGAAACTGAAGCTTTCTTT | CASSLNRQGETEAFF
TRBJ2-7 | TRBD1 | TRBV27 | many | TGTGCCAGCAGAGCAGAAACAGGGGGCGCGACCTACGAGCAGTACTTC | CASRAETGGATYEQYF
TRBJ2-2 | . | TRBV5-1 | few | TGCGCCAGCCATCGGAAAGGACCGAACACCGGGGAGCTGTTTTTT | CASHRKGPNTGELFF
TRBJ2-7 | TRBD1 | TRBV12-3/TRBV12-4 | . | TGTGCCAGCAGATCCACCGGGACAGGGTCCTACGAGCAGTACTTC | CASRSTGTGSYEQYF
TRBJ1-1 | TRBD1 | TRBV7-8 | many | TGTGCCAGCAGCATTCTCCCCCACAGGGGGTCGGGCACTGAAGCTTTCTTT | CASSILPHRGSGTEAFF
TRBJ2-3 | . | TRBV5-5 | many | TGTGCCAGCAGTGTCATAGTCGGGGAGACGCAGTATTTT | CASSVIVGETQYF
TRBJ2-7 | . | TRBV3-1 | few | TGTGCCAGCAGCCAAGACGGGATAAGGACCTACGAGCAGTACTTC | CASSQDGIRTYEQYF
TRBJ2-7 | . | TRBV7-8 | many | TGTGCCAGCAGCTTAGGTTACGGGGGCGGCTACGAGCAGTACTTC | CASSLGYGGGYEQYF
TRBJ2-2 | . | TRBV11-2 | few | TGTGCCAGCAGCTTAGATCTACTCGAGGGAACCGGGGAGCTGTTTTTT | CASSLDLLEGTGELFF
TRBJ2-2 | . | TRBV12-3/TRBV12-4 | many | TGTGCCAGCATCGCCACGGCCGGGGAGCTGTTTTTT | CASIATAGELFF
TRBJ2-4 | TRBD2 | TRBV2 | . | TGTGCCAGCAGTGAAACTAGCGGGAGAACGGCCAAAAACATTCAGTACTTC | CASSETSGRTAKNIQYF
TRBJ2-3 | . | TRBV27 | many | TGTGCCAGCAGTTTGGGTAAAACTGAAAAAACTAGCACAGATACGCAGTATTTT | CASSLGKTEKTSTDTQYF
TRBJ2-1 | . | TRBV6-5 | . | TGTGCCAGCAGTTACTCCCCTCGGGGCGCGAGCAATGAGCAGTTCTTC | CASSYSPRGASNEQFF
TRBJ2-7 | . | TRBV12-3/TRBV12-4 | many | TGTGCCAGCAGTTTATTCGGCGACGACGAGCAGTACTTC | CASSLFGDDEQYF
TRBJ2-7 | TRBD1 | TRBV5-6 | . | TGTGCCAGCGAACTAGTGAGGGGGCCCTCCTACGAGCAGTACTTC | CASELVRGPSYEQYF
TRBJ2-2 | . | TRBV3-1 | few | TGTGCCAGCAGCCGAATCAGGGACACCGGGGAGCTGTTTTTT | CASSRIRDTGELFF